One sample yielded the 6 T cell receptor beta chains listed below, sequenced in a study of T cell responses to AZD1222 COVID-19 vaccine. Produced via immunoSEQ multiplex PCR; TCRdb's table is partial and in-frame only. The sample consists of around 110,000 clones, 80% to 90% of them appearing once. The source was peripheral blood, collected on day 0 of AZD1222 vaccination. Receptors were obtained from an adult in good health.

This chain joins TRBV19 and TRBJ1-6; D is possibly TRBD1 (6 bases). The V end lost 5 bases, the J end lost 4 bases, and 12 bases lay between the germline ends. CDR1 LNHDA and CDR2 SQIVND come from the germline V gene (reference sequence). CDR3 length equals 15 residues. DNA of the CDR3: TGTGCCAGTAGTCCGGAGGACAGATATAATTCACCCCTCCACTTT. Residues: CASSPEDRYNSPLHF.

The chain is built from TRBV2 and TRBJ1-5, with 10 bases matching TRBD1. CDR1 SNHLY and CDR2 FYNNEI come from the germline V gene. With 6 bases clipped from V and 2 bases from J, the junction kept 4 bases outside the gene matches. CDR3 length equals 15 residues. The chain's CDR3 is CASSLTGGGNQPQHF. The CDR3 bases are TGTGCCAGCAGCCTGACAGGGGGCGGCAATCAGCCCCAGCATTTT.

The chain uses TRBV7-6 and TRBJ2-1; a weak D match, TRBD2 (6 bases). Germline CDR1 SGHVS, CDR2 FNYEAQ. V was clipped by 9 bases and J by 6 bases, with 9 bases between them. This CDR3 is built from 11 residues. The CDR3 nucleotides are TGTGCCAGTATGCGGGGCAATGAGCAGTTCTTC. It yields the protein CASMRGNEQFF.

The J gene is TRBJ1-5, the V gene TRBV9; D not certain. V lost 3 bases, J lost 4 bases, and 20 bases lay in between. The CDR3 contains 17 residues. Looked up from germline, CDR1 is SGDLS and CDR2 is YYNGEE. CDR3 in DNA: TGTGCCAGCAGCGCTCGTCTTGGCAGCTTAGGAAATCAGCCCCAGCATTTT. It encodes CASSARLGSLGNQPQHF.

This chain connects TRBV7-2 to TRBJ1-5, with no clear D. The CDR3 is 18 residues long. Trimming left V 2 bases short and J 1 base short, with 18 bases between. Germline V CDR1 and CDR2: SGHTA, FQGNSA. This chain's CDR3 is CASSLLSPPTGSNQPQHF. In DNA form, the CDR3 reads TGTGCCAGCAGCTTACTTTCCCCTCCGACGGGAAGCAATCAGCCCCAGCATTTT.

The rearrangement joins TRBV30 to TRBJ1-6, with TRBD1 as a possible D gene (5 bases). Trimming removed 2 bases from V and 11 bases from J, with 10 bases in between. The CDR3 runs to 12 residues. Per germline, CDR1 GTSNPN and CDR2 SVGIG (reference sequence). The CDR3 DNA sequence: TGTGCCTGGAGTTCGACAGCCGCACCCCTCCACTTT. As protein: CAWSSTAAPLHF.